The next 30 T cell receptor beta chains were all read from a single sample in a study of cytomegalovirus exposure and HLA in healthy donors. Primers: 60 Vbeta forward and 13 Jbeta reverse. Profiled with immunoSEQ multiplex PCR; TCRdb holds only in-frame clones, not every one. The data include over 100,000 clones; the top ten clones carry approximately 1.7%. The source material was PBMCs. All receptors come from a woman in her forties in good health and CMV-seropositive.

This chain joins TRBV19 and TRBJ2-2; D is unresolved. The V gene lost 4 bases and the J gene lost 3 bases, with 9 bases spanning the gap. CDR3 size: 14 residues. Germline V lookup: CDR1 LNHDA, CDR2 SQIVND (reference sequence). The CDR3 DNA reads TGTGCCAGTAGTAAAGCCCACGACACCGGGGAGCTGTTTTTT. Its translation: CASSKAHDTGELFF.

The CDR3 loop reads CASSLNRADTEAFF. The CDR3 DNA is TGTGCCAGCAGCTTAAACAGGGCGGACACTGAAGCTTTCTTT. The chain recombines TRBV7-3 with TRBJ1-1, with TRBD1 as a possible D gene (6 bases). CDR1 and CDR2 (germline): SGHTA, FQGTGA. The CDR3 contains 14 residues. V lost 1 base, J lost 3 bases, and 9 bases lay in between.

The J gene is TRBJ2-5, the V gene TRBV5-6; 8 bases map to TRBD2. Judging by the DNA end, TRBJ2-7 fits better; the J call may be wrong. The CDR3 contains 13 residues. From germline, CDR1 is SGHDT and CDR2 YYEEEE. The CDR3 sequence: CASSAGLAYEQYF. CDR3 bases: TGTGCCAGCAGCGCGGGACTAGCCTACGAGCAGTACTTC.

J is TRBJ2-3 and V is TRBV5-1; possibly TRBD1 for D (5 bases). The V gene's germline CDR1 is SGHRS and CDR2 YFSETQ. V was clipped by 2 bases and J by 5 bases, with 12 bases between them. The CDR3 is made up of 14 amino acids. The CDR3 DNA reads TGCGCCAGCAGCTTAGTAGAAGGGGAAGATACGCAGTATTTT. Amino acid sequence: CASSLVEGEDTQYF.

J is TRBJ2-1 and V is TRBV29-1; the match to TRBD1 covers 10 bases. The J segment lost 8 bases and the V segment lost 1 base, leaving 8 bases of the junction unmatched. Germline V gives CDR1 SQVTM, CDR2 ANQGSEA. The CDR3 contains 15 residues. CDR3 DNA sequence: TGCAGCGTTGAAGTGGGGGGACAGGGGACCGATGAGCAGTTCTTC. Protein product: CSVEVGGQGTDEQFF.

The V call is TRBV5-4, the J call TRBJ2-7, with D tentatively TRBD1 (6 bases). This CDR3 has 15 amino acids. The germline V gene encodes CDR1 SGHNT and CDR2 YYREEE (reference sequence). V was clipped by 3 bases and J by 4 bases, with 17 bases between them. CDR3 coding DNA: TGTGCCAGCAGCTCGGGACCGGGACAAGAATACGAGCAGTACTTC. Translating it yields CASSSGPGQEYEQYF.

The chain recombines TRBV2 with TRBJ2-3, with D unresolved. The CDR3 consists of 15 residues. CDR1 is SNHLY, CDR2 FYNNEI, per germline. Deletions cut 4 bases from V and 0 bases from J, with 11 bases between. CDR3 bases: TGTGCCAGCAGTGTTTGGTCGGTAAGCACAGATACGCAGTATTTT. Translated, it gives CASSVWSVSTDTQYF.

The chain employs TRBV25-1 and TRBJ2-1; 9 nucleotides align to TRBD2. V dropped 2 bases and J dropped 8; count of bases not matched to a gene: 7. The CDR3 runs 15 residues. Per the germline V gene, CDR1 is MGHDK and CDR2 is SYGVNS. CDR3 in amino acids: CASSERSSGSYEQFF. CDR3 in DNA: TGTGCCAGCAGTGAAAGGAGTAGCGGGAGTTATGAGCAGTTCTTC.

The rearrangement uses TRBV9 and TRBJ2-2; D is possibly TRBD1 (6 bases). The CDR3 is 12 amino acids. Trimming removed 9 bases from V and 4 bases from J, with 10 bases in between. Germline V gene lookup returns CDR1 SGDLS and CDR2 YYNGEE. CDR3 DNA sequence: TGTGCCACCTCAGGGGTCACCGGGGAGCTGTTTTTT. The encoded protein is CATSGVTGELFF.

The CDR3 sequence is CASSSPSGGYSNQPQHF. The DNA of the CDR3 is TGTGCCAGCAGCTCCCCGTCGGGGGGATATAGCAATCAGCCCCAGCATTTT. The chain has TRBV7-8 and TRBJ1-5; D perhaps matches TRBD1 (5 bases). CDR3 length: 17 residues. CDR1 and CDR2 (germline): SGHVS, FQNEAQ. The V and J ends lost 4 bases and 0 bases respectively, with 16 bases between them.

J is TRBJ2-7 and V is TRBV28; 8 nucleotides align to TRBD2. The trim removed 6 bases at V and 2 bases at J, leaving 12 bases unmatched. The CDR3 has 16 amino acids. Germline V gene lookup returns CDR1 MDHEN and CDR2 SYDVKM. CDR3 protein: CASRGSSAGDAYEQYF. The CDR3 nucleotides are TGTGCCAGCAGAGGATCGTCAGCGGGGGATGCCTACGAGCAGTACTTC.

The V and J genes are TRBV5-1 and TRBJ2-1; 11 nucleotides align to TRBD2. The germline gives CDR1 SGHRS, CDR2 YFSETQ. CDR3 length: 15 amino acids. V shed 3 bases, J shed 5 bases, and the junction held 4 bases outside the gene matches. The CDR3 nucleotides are TGCGCCAGCAGCTGGTCTAGCGGGAGGAACAATGAGCAGTTCTTC. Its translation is CASSWSSGRNNEQFF.

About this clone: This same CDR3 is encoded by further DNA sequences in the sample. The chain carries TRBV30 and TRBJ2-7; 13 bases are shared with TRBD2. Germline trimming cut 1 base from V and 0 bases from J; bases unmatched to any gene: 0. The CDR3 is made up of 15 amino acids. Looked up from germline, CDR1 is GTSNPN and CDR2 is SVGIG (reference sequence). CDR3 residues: CAWSGTSGSSYEQYF. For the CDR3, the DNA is TGTGCCTGGAGTGGGACTAGCGGGAGCTCCTACGAGCAGTACTTC.

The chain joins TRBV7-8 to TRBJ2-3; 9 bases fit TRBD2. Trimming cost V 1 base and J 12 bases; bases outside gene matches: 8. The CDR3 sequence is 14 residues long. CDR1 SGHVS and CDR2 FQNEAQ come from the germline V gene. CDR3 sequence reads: CASSLGLREGLQYF. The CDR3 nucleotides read TGTGCCAGCAGCTTAGGGTTGCGGGAGGGCCTCCAGTATTTT.

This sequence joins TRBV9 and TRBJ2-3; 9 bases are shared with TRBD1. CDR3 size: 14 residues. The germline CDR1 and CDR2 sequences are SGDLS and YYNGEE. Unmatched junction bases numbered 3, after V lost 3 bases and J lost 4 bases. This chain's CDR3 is CASSGDRVSDTQYF. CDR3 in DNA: TGTGCCAGCAGCGGGGACAGGGTTTCAGATACGCAGTATTTT.

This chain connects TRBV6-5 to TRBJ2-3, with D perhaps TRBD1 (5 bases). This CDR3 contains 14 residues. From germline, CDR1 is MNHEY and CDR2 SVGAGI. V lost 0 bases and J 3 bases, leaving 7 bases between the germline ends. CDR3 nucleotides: TGTGCCAGCAGTTACTCGAAGGGGACAGATACGCAGTATTTT. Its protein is CASSYSKGTDTQYF.

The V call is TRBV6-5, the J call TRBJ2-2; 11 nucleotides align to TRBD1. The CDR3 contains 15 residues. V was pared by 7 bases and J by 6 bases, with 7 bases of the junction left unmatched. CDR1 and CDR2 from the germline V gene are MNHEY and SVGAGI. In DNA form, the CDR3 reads TGTGCCAGCAAGGACAGGGGGCGTTTGGCCGGGGAGCTGTTTTTT. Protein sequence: CASKDRGRLAGELFF.

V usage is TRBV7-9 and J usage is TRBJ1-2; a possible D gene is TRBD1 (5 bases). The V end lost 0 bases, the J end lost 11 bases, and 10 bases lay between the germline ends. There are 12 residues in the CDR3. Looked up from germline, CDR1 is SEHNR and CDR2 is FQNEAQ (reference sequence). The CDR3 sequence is CASSLADSLYTF. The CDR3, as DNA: TGTGCCAGCAGCTTAGCAGACAGCCTGTACACCTTC.

The CDR3 here is CAWTGGLGNNEQFF. CDR3 nucleotide sequence: TGTGCCTGGACTGGAGGACTAGGAAACAATGAGCAGTTCTTC. The chain joins TRBV30 to TRBJ2-1; 7 bases are a match to TRBD2. Trimming cost V 4 bases and J 5 bases; bases outside gene matches: 8. CDR1 and CDR2 (germline): GTSNPN, SVGIG (reference sequence). The CDR3 sequence is 14 residues long.

This CDR3 reads CASSSPHPDTQYF. The CDR3 nucleotides are TGTGCCAGCTCTAGCCCCCATCCAGATACGCAGTATTTT. The chain employs TRBV18 and TRBJ2-3, with no clear D. V lost 6 bases and J lost 4, with 11 bases in between. The CDR3 has 13 amino acids. Germline-derived CDR1 and CDR2 are KGHSH and LQKENI.

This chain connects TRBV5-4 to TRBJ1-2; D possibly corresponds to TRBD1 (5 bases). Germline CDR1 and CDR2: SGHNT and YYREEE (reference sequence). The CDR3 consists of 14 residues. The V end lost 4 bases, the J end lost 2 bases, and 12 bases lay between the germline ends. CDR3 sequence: CASSATVFNYGYTF. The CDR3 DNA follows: TGTGCCAGCAGCGCGACAGTTTTCAACTATGGCTACACCTTC.

CDR3 sequence: CASSQVGTATNGYTF. Here the CDR3 DNA reads TGTGCCAGCAGCCAAGTGGGGACAGCCACGAATGGCTACACCTTC. The rearrangement links TRBV14 to TRBJ1-2; 7 bases align to TRBD1. Germline V gene sequence: CDR1 SGHDN, CDR2 FVKESK. The CDR3 contains 15 residues. J lost 6 bases, V lost 1 base, and 8 bases had no gene match.

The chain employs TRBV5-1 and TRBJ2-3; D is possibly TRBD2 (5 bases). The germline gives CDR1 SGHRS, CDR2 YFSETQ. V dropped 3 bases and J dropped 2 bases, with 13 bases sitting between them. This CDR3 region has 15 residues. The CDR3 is CASSWSGSHTDTQYF. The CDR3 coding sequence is TGCGCCAGCAGCTGGAGTGGGAGTCACACAGATACGCAGTATTTT.

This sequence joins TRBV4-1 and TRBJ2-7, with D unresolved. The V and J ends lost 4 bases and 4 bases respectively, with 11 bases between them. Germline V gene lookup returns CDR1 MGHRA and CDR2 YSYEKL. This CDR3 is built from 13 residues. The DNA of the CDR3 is TGCGCCAGCAGCCCGTCAGGCCTATACGAGCAGTACTTC. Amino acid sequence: CASSPSGLYEQYF.

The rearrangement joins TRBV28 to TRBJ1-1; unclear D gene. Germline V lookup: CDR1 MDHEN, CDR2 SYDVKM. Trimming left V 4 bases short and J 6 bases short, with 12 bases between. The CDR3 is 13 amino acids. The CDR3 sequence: CASSYYSGSEAFF. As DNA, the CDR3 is TGTGCCAGCAGTTATTATTCGGGGTCTGAAGCTTTCTTT.

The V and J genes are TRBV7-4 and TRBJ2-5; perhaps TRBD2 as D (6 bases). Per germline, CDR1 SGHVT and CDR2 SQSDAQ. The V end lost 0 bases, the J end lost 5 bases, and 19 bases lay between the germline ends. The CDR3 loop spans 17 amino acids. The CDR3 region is CASSLALIGGAGETQYF. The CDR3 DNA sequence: TGTGCCAGCAGCTTAGCGCTAATAGGAGGGGCAGGGGAGACCCAGTACTTC. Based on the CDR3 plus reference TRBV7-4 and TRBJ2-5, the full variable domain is GAGVSQSPRYKVAKRGRDVALRCDSISGHVTLYWYRQTLGQGSEVLTYSQSDAQRDKSGRPSGRFSAERPERSVSTLKIQRTEQGDSAVYLCASSLALIGGAGETQYFGPGTRLLVL.

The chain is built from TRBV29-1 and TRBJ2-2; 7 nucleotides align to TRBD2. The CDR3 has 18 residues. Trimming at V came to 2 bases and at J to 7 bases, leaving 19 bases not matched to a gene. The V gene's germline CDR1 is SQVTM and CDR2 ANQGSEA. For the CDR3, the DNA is TGCAGCGTTGAATGCGGGGGACGACGGGCCAGGGAACACGGGGAGCTGTTTTTT. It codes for CSVECGGRRAREHGELFF.

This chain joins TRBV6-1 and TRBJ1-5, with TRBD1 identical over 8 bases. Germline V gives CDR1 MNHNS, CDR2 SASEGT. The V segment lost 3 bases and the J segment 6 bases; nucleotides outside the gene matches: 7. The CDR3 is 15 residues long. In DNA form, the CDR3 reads TGTGCCAGCAGTGAGTCCTGGACAGGGCGTCAGCCCCAGCATTTT. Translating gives CASSESWTGRQPQHF.

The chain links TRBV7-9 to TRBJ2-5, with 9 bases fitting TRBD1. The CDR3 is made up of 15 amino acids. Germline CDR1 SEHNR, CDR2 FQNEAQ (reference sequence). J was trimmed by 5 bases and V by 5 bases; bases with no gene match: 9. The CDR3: CASSRGTGWGETQYF. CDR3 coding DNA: TGTGCCAGCAGCCGAGGGACAGGGTGGGGGGAGACCCAGTACTTC.

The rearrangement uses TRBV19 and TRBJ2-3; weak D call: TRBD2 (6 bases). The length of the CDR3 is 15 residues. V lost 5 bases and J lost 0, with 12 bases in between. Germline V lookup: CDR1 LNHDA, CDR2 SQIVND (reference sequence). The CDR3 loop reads CASSPEGRSTDTQYF. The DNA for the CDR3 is TGTGCCAGTAGTCCGGAGGGCCGTAGCACAGATACGCAGTATTTT.